The rows below give T cell receptor beta chains drawn from one sample of a study of blood T cells in healthy people across ages. TCRdb reanalysed the 5' RACE reads using MiXCR and keeps one entry per CDR3 protein. The data contain roughly 2 million distinct CDR3 sequences, around 48% of them singletons. The sequenced material came from blood. The receptors here all came from a woman between 40 and 50 years old in good health. CDR3s include the opening cysteine and the closing phenylalanine or tryptophan. The D gene is left open where the match is weak. Rows give clone size only sometimes, using once, few, many, or a class for an expanded clone.

TRBJ2-3	.	.	TRBV12-3/TRBV12-4	TGTGCCAGCAGTGGGAGTAGGCGTACTAGCACAGATACGCAGTATTTT	CASSGSRRTSTDTQYF
TRBJ2-5	TRBD2	many	TRBV5-1	TGCGCCAGCAGCTGGACTAGCGGGGGAGAGACCCAGTACTTC	CASSWTSGGETQYF
TRBJ1-2	.	.	TRBV21-1	TGTGCCAGCAGCAAACCCCTTGACAGAGACTATGGCTACACCTTC	CASSKPLDRDYGYTF
TRBJ2-7	.	.	TRBV20-1	TGCAGTGCTGTAAGGGGGAGGTCCTACGAGCAGTACTTC	CSAVRGRSYEQYF
TRBJ1-5	TRBD1	.	TRBV5-6	TGTGCCAGCAGCCGCTCCGGGACAGAGCTAAATCAGCCCCAGCATTTT	CASSRSGTELNQPQHF
TRBJ1-2	.	few	TRBV28	TGTGCCAGCAGATCGGGCTTATATGGCTACACCTTC	CASRSGLYGYTF
TRBJ2-7	.	few	TRBV20-1	TGCAGTGCCCCCTATGGAGCCCTCTACGAGCAGTACTTC	CSAPYGALYEQYF
TRBJ2-1	TRBD2	.	TRBV4-1	TGCGCCAGCAGCCAAGAAGGTAGCGGGGGCCCGGATGAGCAGTTCTTC	CASSQEGSGGPDEQFF
TRBJ1-5	.	few	TRBV6-6	TGTGCCAGCAGTTACGTCGGCAATCAGCCCCAGCATTTT	CASSYVGNQPQHF
TRBJ2-4	.	.	TRBV5-6	TGTGTCAGCAGCTTGGTACAGGGTGGGAACATTCAGTACTTC	CVSSLVQGGNIQYF
TRBJ2-3	.	.	TRBV7-2	TGTGCCAGCAGCTCCAGGGGACCGGACATAATTTCTAGCACAGATACGCAGTATTTT	CASSSRGPDIISSTDTQYF
TRBJ2-4	.	.	TRBV10-3	TGTGCCATCTCTCGAGGGGCAGGGGAAAACATTCAGTACTTC	CAISRGAGENIQYF
TRBJ2-1	.	.	TRBV6-5	TGTGCCAGCAGTCGGACTCGGGGAGTCTACAATGAGCAGTTCTTC	CASSRTRGVYNEQFF
TRBJ2-7	.	few	TRBV7-7	TGTGCTAGCAGCAAAGGGTCCCAGGCCTACGAGCAGTACTTC	CASSKGSQAYEQYF
TRBJ2-3	TRBD2	.	TRBV7-8	TGTGCCAGCAGCCCACGCGGCGCTAGCGGGGGAGGTAACACAGATACGCAGTATTTT	CASSPRGASGGGNTDTQYF
TRBJ2-6	TRBD1	.	TRBV27	TGTACCAGCAGTAAGCACGGGACAGGTTCCGGGGCCAACGTCCTGACTTTC	CTSSKHGTGSGANVLTF
TRBJ2-5	TRBD1	.	TRBV28	TGTGCCAGCAGTCGCAGTGGGACAGGGGTTCCCCAAGAGACCCAGTACTTC	CASSRSGTGVPQETQYF
TRBJ2-6	.	.	TRBV28	TGTGCCAGCCGGGGACTCCTCTCTGGGGCCAACGTCCTGACTTTC	CASRGLLSGANVLTF
TRBJ2-7	TRBD1	.	TRBV5-6	TGTGCCAGCAGCTTAACAACCGGGACAGGAGCCTCCTACGAGCAGTACTTC	CASSLTTGTGASYEQYF
TRBJ2-6	TRBD1	.	TRBV19	TGTGCCAGTAGCCCAGGCGACAGGGCCAGCTCTGGGGCCAACGTCCTGACTTTC	CASSPGDRASSGANVLTF
TRBJ2-1	TRBD2	.	TRBV20-1	TGCAGTGCTAGAGAAGCGGGGGTGCTTGGCAATGAGCAGTTCTTC	CSAREAGVLGNEQFF
TRBJ2-4	TRBD2	few	TRBV29-1	TGCAGCGTTGAATGGGCCAATAAGCGGGGGGGCCTCGCCAAAAACATTCAGTACTTC	CSVEWANKRGGLAKNIQYF
TRBJ1-2	.	.	TRBV6-5	TGTGCCAGCAGTTACCGGGCGAACCGACAGGCGTCCTATGGCTACACCTTC	CASSYRANRQASYGYTF
TRBJ2-7	.	few	TRBV3-1	TGTGCCAGCAGCCGTTTCGCCGCGGGCTCCTACGAGCAGTACTTC	CASSRFAAGSYEQYF
TRBJ2-1	TRBD2	few	TRBV11-2	TGTGCCAGCACCTCCGGGAGGACTAGCGGGGTCAATGAGCAGTTCTTC	CASTSGRTSGVNEQFF
TRBJ1-6	.	.	TRBV25-1	TGTGCCAGCATCCCCCTGGGAACGAATTCACCCCTCCACTTT	CASIPLGTNSPLHF
TRBJ2-1	.	.	TRBV6-5	TGTGCCAGCGGGGGGAGTAACAATGAGCAGTTCTTC	CASGGSNNEQFF
TRBJ2-5	.	few	TRBV4-1	TGCGCCAGCAGCCAAGATCGGAGCAGGGAGGAGACCCAGTACTTC	CASSQDRSREETQYF
TRBJ1-1	.	.	TRBV9	TGTGCCAGCAGCGTAGGCCCCTATGGGGAAGCTTTCTTT	CASSVGPYGEAFF
TRBJ2-6	TRBD1	few	TRBV20-1	TGCAGTGCTACAGACAGGGGAGAGGCCAACGTCCTGACTTTC	CSATDRGEANVLTF
TRBJ2-7	TRBD1	.	TRBV9	TGTGCCAGCAGCGTCGGGACAGTTCCCTACGAGCGGTACTTC	CASSVGTVPYERYF
TRBJ1-2	TRBD1	.	TRBV20-1	TGCAGTGCTAGCCGACAGGGGATTAGTAATGGCTACACCTTC	CSASRQGISNGYTF
TRBJ2-4	.	.	TRBV4-1	TGCGCCAGCAGCCAATGGACGGACATTCAGTACTTC	CASSQWTDIQYF
TRBJ1-2	.	.	TRBV4-1	TGCGCCAGCAGCCGGGGGTCTGAGGGAGCAAACTATGGCTACACCTTC	CASSRGSEGANYGYTF
TRBJ2-3	TRBD2	.	TRBV7-2	TGTGCCAGCAGCCAAAGGCAGGGATTGACTAGCGGGGTGAATACAGATACGCAGTATTTT	CASSQRQGLTSGVNTDTQYF
TRBJ1-4	.	.	TRBV4-1	TGCGCCAGCAGCCACCCGGGGTTGACCGCAACTAATGAAAAACTGTTTTTT	CASSHPGLTATNEKLFF
TRBJ1-5	TRBD1	.	TRBV6-6	TGTGCCAGCAGACCACAGGGGCGGGACGATCAGCCCCAGCATTTT	CASRPQGRDDQPQHF
TRBJ2-3	.	.	TRBV5-1	TGCGCCAGCAGCCCCAATGCCCAGGGGCTAACAGATACGCAGTATTTT	CASSPNAQGLTDTQYF
TRBJ2-5	.	.	TRBV14	TGTGCCAGCAGCCAAGTTAGCCAGACCCAGTACTTC	CASSQVSQTQYF
TRBJ1-2	TRBD1	.	TRBV6-1	TGTGCCAGCAGCCGCCCAACAAGCGGACAGGGGGGCGGACGGCCGTATGGCTACACCTTC	CASSRPTSGQGGGRPYGYTF
TRBJ1-1	.	.	TRBV28	TGTGCCAGCAGTCCCCTCTCCAACACTGAAGCTTTCTTT	CASSPLSNTEAFF
TRBJ1-1	.	.	TRBV20-1	TGCAGTGCTAGAGTGGCAGGGGTGAACACTGAAGCTTTCTTT	CSARVAGVNTEAFF